This T cell receptor beta chain was profiled in a study of beta chain features in type 1 diabetes. There are 17 residues in the CDR3. The germline CDR1 and CDR2 sequences are SGDLS and YYNGEE. V shed 4 bases and J 4 bases; nucleotides not matched to a gene: 11. Expressed TCRB transcripts were sequenced because the isolated RNA had all been reverse transcribed beforehand. Only in-frame clones appear in the TCRdb table, and some are missing; sequencing was by immunoSEQ multiplex PCR. Here the sample spans fewer than 650,000 clones, 15% to 17% being singletons. Sample: naive CD4+ T cells from blood. The chain links TRBV9 to TRBJ2-1; 10 positions match TRBD2. The TCR originated in a man between 18 and 35 years old in good health. CDR3 sequence reads: CASSPASGSYRYNEQFF. CDR3 DNA sequence: TGTGCCAGCAGCCCAGCTAGCGGGAGCTATAGATACAATGAGCAGTTCTTC.